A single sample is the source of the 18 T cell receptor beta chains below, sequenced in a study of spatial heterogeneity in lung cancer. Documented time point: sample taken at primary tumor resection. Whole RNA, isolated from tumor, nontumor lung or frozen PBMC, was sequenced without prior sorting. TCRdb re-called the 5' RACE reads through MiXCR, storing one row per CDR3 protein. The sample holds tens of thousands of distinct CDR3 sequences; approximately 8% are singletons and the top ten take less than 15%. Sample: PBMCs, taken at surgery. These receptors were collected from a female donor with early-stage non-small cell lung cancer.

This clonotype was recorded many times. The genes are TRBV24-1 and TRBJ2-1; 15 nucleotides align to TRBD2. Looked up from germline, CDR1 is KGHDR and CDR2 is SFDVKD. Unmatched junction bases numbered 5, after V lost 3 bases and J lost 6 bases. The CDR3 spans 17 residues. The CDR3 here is CATSDGTSGRRLNEQFF. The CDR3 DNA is TGTGCCACCAGTGATGGGACTAGCGGGAGGCGCCTCAATGAGCAGTTCTTC.

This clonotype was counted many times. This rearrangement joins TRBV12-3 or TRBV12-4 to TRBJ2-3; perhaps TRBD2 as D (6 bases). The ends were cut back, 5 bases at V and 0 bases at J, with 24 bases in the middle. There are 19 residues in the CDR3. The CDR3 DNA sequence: TGTGCCAGCAGTCCAGAGGCCACCCGGGGGTTCACTAGCACAGATACGCAGTATTTT. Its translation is CASSPEATRGFTSTDTQYF.

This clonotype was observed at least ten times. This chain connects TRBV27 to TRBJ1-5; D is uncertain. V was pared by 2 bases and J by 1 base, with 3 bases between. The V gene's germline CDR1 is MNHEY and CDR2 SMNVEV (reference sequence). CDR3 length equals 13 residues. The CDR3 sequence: CASSLLSNQPQHF. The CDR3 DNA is TGTGCCAGCAGTTTACTAAGCAATCAGCCCCAGCATTTT.

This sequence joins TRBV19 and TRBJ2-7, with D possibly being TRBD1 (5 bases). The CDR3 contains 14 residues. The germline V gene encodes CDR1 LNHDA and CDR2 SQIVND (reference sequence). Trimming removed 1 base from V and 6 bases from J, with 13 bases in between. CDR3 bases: TGTGCCAGTAGTATAGTAGGGGAACGAGCCGAGCAGTACTTC. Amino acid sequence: CASSIVGERAEQYF.

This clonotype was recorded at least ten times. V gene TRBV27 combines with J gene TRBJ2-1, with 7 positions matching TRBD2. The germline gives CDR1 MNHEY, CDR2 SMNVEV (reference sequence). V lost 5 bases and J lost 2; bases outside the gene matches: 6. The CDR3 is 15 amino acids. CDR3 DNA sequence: TGTGCCAGCAGTGATCGGGGGGAGGCCTACAATGAGCAGTTCTTC. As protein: CASSDRGEAYNEQFF.

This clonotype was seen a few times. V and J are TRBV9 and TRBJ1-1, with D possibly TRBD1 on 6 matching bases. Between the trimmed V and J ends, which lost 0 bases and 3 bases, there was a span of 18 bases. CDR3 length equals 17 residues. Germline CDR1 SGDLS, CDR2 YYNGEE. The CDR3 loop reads CASSVETTRGADTEAFF. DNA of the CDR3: TGTGCCAGCAGCGTAGAGACCACGAGGGGGGCGGACACTGAAGCTTTCTTT.

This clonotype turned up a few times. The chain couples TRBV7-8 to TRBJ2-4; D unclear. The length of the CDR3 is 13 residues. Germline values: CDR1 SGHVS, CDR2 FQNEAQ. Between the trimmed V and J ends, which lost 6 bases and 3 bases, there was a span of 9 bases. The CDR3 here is CASRLNDKNIQYF. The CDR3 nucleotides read TGTGCCAGCAGACTTAACGACAAAAACATTCAGTACTTC.

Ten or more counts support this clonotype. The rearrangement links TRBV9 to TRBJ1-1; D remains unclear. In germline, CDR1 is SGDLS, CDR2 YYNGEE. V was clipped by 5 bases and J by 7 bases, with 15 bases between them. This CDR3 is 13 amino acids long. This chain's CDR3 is CASSPGPILEAFF. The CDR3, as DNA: TGTGCCAGCAGTCCGGGCCCAATCCTTGAAGCTTTCTTT.

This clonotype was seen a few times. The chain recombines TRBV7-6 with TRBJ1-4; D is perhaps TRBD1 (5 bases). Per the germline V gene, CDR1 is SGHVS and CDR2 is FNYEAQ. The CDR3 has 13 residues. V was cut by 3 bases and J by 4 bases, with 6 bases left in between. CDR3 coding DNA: TGTGCCAGCAGCTTGGGGGTTAATGAAAAACTGTTTTTT. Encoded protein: CASSLGVNEKLFF. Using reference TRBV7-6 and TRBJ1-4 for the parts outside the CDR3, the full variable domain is GAGVSQSPRYKVTKRGQDVALRCDPISGHVSLYWYRQALGQGPEFLTYFNYEAQQDKSGLPNDRFSAERPEGSISTLTIQRTEQRDSAMYRCASSLGVNEKLFFGSGTQLSVL.

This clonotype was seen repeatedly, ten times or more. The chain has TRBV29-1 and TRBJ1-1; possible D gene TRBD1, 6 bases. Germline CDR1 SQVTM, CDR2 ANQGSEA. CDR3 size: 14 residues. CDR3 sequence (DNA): TGCAGTAGTCGGCCATTTTACAGGGCCACTGAAGCTTTCTTT. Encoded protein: CSSRPFYRATEAFF.

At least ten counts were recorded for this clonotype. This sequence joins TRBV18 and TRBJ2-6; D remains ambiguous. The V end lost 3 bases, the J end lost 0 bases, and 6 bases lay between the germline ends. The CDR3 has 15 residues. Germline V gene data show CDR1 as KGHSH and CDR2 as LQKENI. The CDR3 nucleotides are TGTGCCAGCTCACCCAGAAACTCTGGGGCCAACGTCCTGACTTTC. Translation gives CASSPRNSGANVLTF.

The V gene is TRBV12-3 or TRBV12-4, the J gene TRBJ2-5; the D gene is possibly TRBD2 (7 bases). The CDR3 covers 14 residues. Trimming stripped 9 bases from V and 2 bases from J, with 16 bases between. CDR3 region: CARWWGGRQETQYF. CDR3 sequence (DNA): TGTGCCAGATGGTGGGGGGGCCGGCAAGAGACCCAGTACTTC.

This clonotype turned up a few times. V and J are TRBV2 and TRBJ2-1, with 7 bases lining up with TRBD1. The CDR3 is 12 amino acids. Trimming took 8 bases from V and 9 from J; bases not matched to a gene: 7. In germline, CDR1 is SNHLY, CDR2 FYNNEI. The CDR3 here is CASQQGNGEQFF. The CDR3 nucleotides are TGTGCCAGCCAACAGGGGAACGGTGAGCAGTTCTTC.

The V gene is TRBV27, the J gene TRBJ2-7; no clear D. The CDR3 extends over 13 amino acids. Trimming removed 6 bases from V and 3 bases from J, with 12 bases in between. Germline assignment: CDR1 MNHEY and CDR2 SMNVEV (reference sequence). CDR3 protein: CASSVLTNYEQYF. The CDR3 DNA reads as TGTGCCAGCAGCGTCCTCACAAACTACGAGCAGTACTTC.

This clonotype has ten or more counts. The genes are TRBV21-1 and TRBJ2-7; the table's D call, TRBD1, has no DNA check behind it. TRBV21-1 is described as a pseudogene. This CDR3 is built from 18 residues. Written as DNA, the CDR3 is TGTGCCAGCAGCAAAGAGATACAGCGGCGGGGGAAGGCCTACGAGCAGTACGTC. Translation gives CASSKEIQRRGKAYEQYV.

The CDR3 DNA reads TGTGCCAGCAGCTTAGGGACATTGGGATATGGACTGTTTTTT. Its protein is CASSLGTLGYGLFF. The gene calls are TRBV7-8 and TRBJ1-4; TRBD1 might be the D (5 bases). The length of the CDR3 is 14 residues. Looked up from germline, CDR1 is SGHVS and CDR2 is FQNEAQ. Trimming cost V 1 base and J 13 bases, with 16 bases left between them.

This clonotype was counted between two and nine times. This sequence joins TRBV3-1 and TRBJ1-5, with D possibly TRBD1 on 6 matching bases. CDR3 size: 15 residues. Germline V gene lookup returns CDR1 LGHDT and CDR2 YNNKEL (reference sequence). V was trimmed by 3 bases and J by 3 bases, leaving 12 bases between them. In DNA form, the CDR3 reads TGTGCCAGCAGCCAGAAAGGGACAAACAATCAGCCCCAGCATTTT. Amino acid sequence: CASSQKGTNNQPQHF.

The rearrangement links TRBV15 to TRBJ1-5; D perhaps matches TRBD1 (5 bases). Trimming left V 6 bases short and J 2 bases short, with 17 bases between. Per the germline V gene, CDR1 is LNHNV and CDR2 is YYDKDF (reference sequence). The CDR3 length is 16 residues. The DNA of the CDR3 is TGTGCCACCAGTGGGGCAGAATCCTGGGGCAATCAGCCCCAGCATTTT. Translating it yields CATSGAESWGNQPQHF.